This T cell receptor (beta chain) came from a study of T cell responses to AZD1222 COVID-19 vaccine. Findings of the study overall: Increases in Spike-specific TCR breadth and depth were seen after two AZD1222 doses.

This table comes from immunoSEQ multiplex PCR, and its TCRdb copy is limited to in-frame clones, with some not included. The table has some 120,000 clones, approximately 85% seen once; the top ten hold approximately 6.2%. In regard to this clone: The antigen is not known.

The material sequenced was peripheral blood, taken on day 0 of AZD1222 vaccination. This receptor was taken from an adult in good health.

CDR3 nucleotides: TGTGCCAGCAGGGACGGACTAGCCCAAGTTTACGAGCAGTACTTC. It codes for CASRDGLAQVYEQYF. This chain joins TRBV6-1 and TRBJ2-7; TRBD2 agrees at 8 bases. Germline V gene lookup returns CDR1 MNHNS and CDR2 SASEGT. CDR3 length: 15 residues. Trimming removed 6 bases from V and 4 bases from J; junction bases left unmatched: 11.